This TCR beta chain was captured by sequencing in a study of CD4 T cells in relation to SARS-CoV-2 and coronaviruses (dated by TCRdb to 2020 to 2022). Study-wide context: In the ViraFEST assay, PBMCs were cultured with antigen for under eleven days, after which TCR beta CDR3s were sequenced to identify clonal expansions specific to the antigen. Among the roughly 12 convalescent patients, 8 males and 4 females were included, and two of the subjects were Hispanic. Patient-derived lymphoblastoid cell lines were used to map the HLA restriction of shared crossreactive spike epitopes. The study assessed, at the TCR clonotype level, memory CD4+ T cell crossreactivity between SARS-CoV-2 and common cold coronavirus spike proteins. A median age of approximately 37 years, with a range of about 20 to 75 years, was recorded for the full convalescent cohort of some 12 patients. A different TCR-beta assay, based on Illumina, was used to sequence expansion assays from other donors in the study. Samples from three pre-COVID donors and the naive versus memory experiments were sequenced with the Adaptive Biotechnologies TCR-sequencing kit; other data were Illumina-based. Broader findings and caveats from the paper: Because the crossreactivity analysis focused on spike protein, crossreactivity against other viral proteins was not assessed. Sequencing of naive versus memory cells indicated that the assay detects memory recall responses, not primary responses primed during culture. Crossreactive clones showed significantly weaker SARS-CoV-2-driven expansion than monoreactive clones, consistent with antigenic imprinting. Pre-pandemic and post-infection samples were not both contributed by any donor, so tracing of the source of pre-existing responses was limited. The study was constrained by small numbers of patients and of tested TCRs. Roughly 64% of donors had memory CD4+ clonotypes that crossrecognized SARS-CoV-2 and at least one common cold coronavirus spike.

Turning to this clone: Which antigen it targets is not known. Per-base quality was not reported, and no clone a single base away is much larger than it.

Survey-level immunoSEQ TCR-beta sequencing was performed on DNA from CEF-cultured naive and memory CD4+ T cells. The study's own analysis went as follows. During preprocessing, nonproductive sequences were removed, along with CDR3s that did not begin with C, did not end with F or W, or were shorter than 7 amino acids. Antigen-specific clonotypes were called with the MANAFEST web app on the basis of expansion relative to the reference and to other culture wells. A clone was considered positive if the clone showed significant expansion compared with the reference culture in 2 of 3 replicate wells at an FDR below 0.05. Positive clones also required significant expansion versus all other tandem wells and an odds ratio above 5. Cultured and uncultured naive and memory CD4+ repertoires were searched for previously identified spike- and CEF-reactive CDR3s. Pairwise Levenshtein distance, computed with the stringdist R package after three terminal residues were trimmed from each end, was used as the measure of CDR3 homology. TCRdb obtained this table from immuneACCESS and retained in-frame rearrangements with V and J assigned. These tables miss some clones; where compared with another copy, unresolved V genes account for less than half of the shortfall, and the remainder is unexplained. V, J and clone size reflect that table, while D and trimming were determined from the DNA. This sample gives approximately 43,000 clones in total; 84% of them show up just once. Jointly, the top ten make up about 1.2% of the sample.

The germline V gene (reference sequence) gives CDR1 as SEHNR and CDR2 as FQNEAQ. Cut back by 5 bases and 4 bases, the V and J ends lie 9 bases apart. From the cysteine up to the phenylalanine, the CDR3 has a length of 12 residues. The entry retains the CDR3 DNA only, 36 bases that are in frame from base 1. Naive and memory CD4+ T cells were separated from cryopreserved PBMCs by first enriching for CD4 and then performing EasySep naive CD4+ T cell enrichment. For over nine days, sorted naive or memory CD4+ T cells (over 9 x 10^4) were cultured at a 1:1 ratio with T cell-depleted PBMCs and CEF peptides. In general, triplicate replicate wells were used for every peptide culture condition. PBMCs were isolated from leukapheresis product or whole blood by Ficoll-Paque PLUS gradient centrifugation. PBMCs were either cryopreserved at -140°C or used fresh in the expansion assay. The QIAamp Micro DNA Kit was used to extract genomic DNA from the CD4+ T cells.

This receptor was identified in an adult with COVID-19. The chain is made from TRBV7-9 and TRBJ2-7, and TRBD2 may be the D gene, going by 6 matching bases. The material sequenced was naive CD4+ T cells from PBMCs, cultured in vitro. The meaning of the sample's cell subset or site label: naive CD4+ T cells isolated by negative enrichment. The CDR3 reads as follows: CASSAGPYEQYF. The nucleotide sequence is TGTGCCAGCAGCGCGGGGCCTTACGAGCAGTACTTC.